Below, 4 T cell receptor beta chains from the same sample are listed, as sequenced in a study of OX40 agonist ivuxolimab in advanced cancers. Here immunoSEQ multiplex PCR was the method, and the copy in TCRdb shows in-frame clones only, minus some. This table has some 96,000 clones, 70% to 90% appearing once. The sequencing here drew on CD4+ or CD8+ T cells sorted from blood, taken in a trial of the OX40 agonist ivuxolimab. The receptors come from an adult with an advanced solid tumor such as melanoma, head and neck, liver or kidney cancer.

The CDR3 coding sequence is TGCAGCGCAGGACTAGCGGCATTGCCGAGAGATACGCAGTATTTT. This translates into CSAGLAALPRDTQYF. The rearrangement links TRBV29-1 to TRBJ2-3; TRBD2 matches at 10 bases. J lost 5 bases, V lost 7 bases, and 12 bases had no gene match. This CDR3 has 15 residues. The V gene's germline CDR1 is SQVTM and CDR2 ANQGSEA.

The genes are TRBV30 and TRBJ2-5; D is tentatively TRBD1 or TRBD2 (5 bases each). The J call is doubtful: the DNA matches TRBJ2-7 better. This CDR3 is 13 amino acids long. CDR1 GTSNPN and CDR2 SVGIG come from the germline V gene (reference sequence). CDR3 coding DNA: TGTGCCTGGAGTGTGGGGGTTCGGGACGAGCAGTACTTC. It translates to CAWSVGVRDEQYF.

This clone was detected only once. J is TRBJ2-3 and V is TRBV2, with D maybe TRBD1 (5 bases). The ends were cut back, 6 bases at V and 2 bases at J, with 6 bases in the middle. The CDR3 loop spans 12 amino acids. Germline assignment: CDR1 SNHLY and CDR2 FYNNEI. This CDR3 is CASRTVTDTQYF. The CDR3 coding sequence is TGTGCCAGCAGGACAGTCACAGATACGCAGTATTTT. The variable domain in full, with the rest retrieved from reference TRBV2 and TRBJ2-3, is EPEVTQTPSHQVTQMGQEVILRCVPISNHLYFYWYRQILGQKVEFLVSFYNNEISEKSEIFDDQFSVERPDGSNFTLKIRSTKLEDSAMYFCASRTVTDTQYFGPGTRLTVL.

The chain recombines TRBV29-1 with TRBJ2-5; the D gene is possibly TRBD1 (6 bases). The CDR3 consists of 14 residues. Germline V gene data show CDR1 as SQVTM and CDR2 as ANQGSEA. V lost 4 bases and J 5 bases, leaving 17 bases between the germline ends. The CDR3 protein is CSVGTDPLRETQYF. As DNA, the CDR3 is TGCAGCGTTGGGACAGACCCGTTGAGGGAGACCCAGTACTTC.